Shown below are 14 T cell receptor beta chains from a single sample sequenced in a study of T cell responses to AZD1222 COVID-19 vaccine. Produced via immunoSEQ multiplex PCR; TCRdb's table is partial and in-frame only. The sample consists of 95,000 to 150,000 clones, around 86% of them appearing once. The sequencing used peripheral blood, collected on day 0 of AZD1222 vaccination. These receptors all come from an adult in good health.

This clone has more than one count but fewer than ten. The rearrangement links TRBV6-1 to TRBJ2-5; unclear D gene. The CDR3 length is 13 residues. From germline, CDR1 is MNHNS and CDR2 SASEGT. V lost 3 bases and J 4 bases, leaving 9 bases between the germline ends. CDR3 sequence: CASSEGRSETQYF. The CDR3 coding sequence is TGTGCCAGCAGTGAGGGCAGGTCAGAGACCCAGTACTTC.

The chain employs TRBV4-1 and TRBJ2-7; 7 nucleotides align to TRBD1. The CDR3 is 17 residues long. Germline V lookup: CDR1 MGHRA, CDR2 YSYEKL. V gave up 0 bases and J gave up 3 bases; unmatched junction bases: 11. The CDR3 DNA follows: TGCGCCAGCAGCCAAGAGGGGTCGGCAGGGGGTTTCTACGAGCAGTACTTC. Its protein is CASSQEGSAGGFYEQYF.

This clone was observed a few times. The chain combines TRBV29-1 with TRBJ1-1, with D unclear. Germline CDR1 and CDR2: SQVTM and ANQGSEA. V was clipped by 7 bases and J by 2 bases, with 14 bases between them. The CDR3 has 13 amino acids. The CDR3 coding sequence is TGCAGCGGGTCTGGCAGCCCTAACACTGAAGCTTTCTTT. Translation: CSGSGSPNTEAFF.

The chain couples TRBV29-1 to TRBJ2-7, with 9 bases lining up with TRBD1. Germline CDR1 is SQVTM and CDR2 is ANQGSEA. The V and J ends lost 4 bases and 4 bases, in that order; junction bases with no gene match: 5. The length of the CDR3 is 13 residues. The DNA for the CDR3 is TGCAGCGTTGTAGGGGACAGGGAGTACGAGCAGTACTTC. It codes for CSVVGDREYEQYF.

The rearrangement joins TRBV12-5 to TRBJ1-5; maybe TRBD1 (5 bases). The germline V gene encodes CDR1 LGHNT and CDR2 FRNRAP. V gave up 7 bases and J gave up 4 bases, with 11 bases separating them. The CDR3 loop spans 13 amino acids. The CDR3 DNA reads TGTGCTAGTGCCGGGGGGAGAAATCAGCCCCAGCATTTT. It specifies CASAGGRNQPQHF.

The CDR3 is CASSLALTSRQETQYF. The CDR3 DNA sequence: TGTGCCAGCAGCTTAGCGCTTACTAGCCGTCAAGAGACCCAGTACTTC. The chain links TRBV7-9 to TRBJ2-5; possibly TRBD2 for D (6 bases). V was trimmed by 0 bases and J by 2 bases, leaving 13 bases between them. This CDR3 is 16 amino acids long. Germline assignment: CDR1 SEHNR and CDR2 FQNEAQ (reference sequence).

The V call is TRBV14, the J call TRBJ2-5; possibly TRBD1 for D (5 bases). Trimming stripped 1 base from V and 4 bases from J, with 7 bases between. The CDR3 has 13 residues. The germline V gene encodes CDR1 SGHDN and CDR2 FVKESK. CDR3 amino acids: CASSQVRGETQYF. CDR3 DNA sequence: TGTGCCAGCAGCCAAGTAAGGGGAGAGACCCAGTACTTC.

The gene calls are TRBV2 and TRBJ2-5; D assignment may be TRBD1 or TRBD2 (5 bases each). Trimming took off 6 bases at V and 12 bases at J, with 17 bases between the two ends. This CDR3 is built from 12 residues. The germline gives CDR1 SNHLY, CDR2 FYNNEI. DNA for the CDR3: TGTGCCAGCAGAGCGGAGCCGGGACCAGAGTACTTC. It is translated as CASRAEPGPEYF.

This chain links TRBV4-1 with TRBJ1-2; D remains ambiguous. CDR3 length: 15 amino acids. The ends were cut back, 2 bases at V and 1 base at J, with 11 bases in the middle. Germline V lookup: CDR1 MGHRA, CDR2 YSYEKL. The CDR3 is CASSQSSALNYGYTF. The CDR3 bases are TGCGCCAGCAGCCAAAGCTCAGCACTTAACTATGGCTACACCTTC.

This clone is a singleton in its sample. The rearrangement links TRBV4-1 to TRBJ2-1; D possibly corresponds to TRBD1 (6 bases). CDR1 is MGHRA and CDR2 is YSYEKL in the germline V gene. This CDR3 comprises 17 residues. Trimming stripped 0 bases from V and 2 bases from J, with 14 bases between. The CDR3 is CASSQESTGPAYNEQFF. CDR3 bases: TGCGCCAGCAGCCAAGAATCAACAGGGCCAGCCTACAATGAGCAGTTCTTC.

This clone was recorded only once. The chain has TRBV19 and TRBJ2-7; 9 bases line up with TRBD1. Trimming removed 7 bases from V and 0 bases from J; junction bases left unmatched: 7. Germline-derived CDR1 and CDR2 are LNHDA and SQIVND (reference sequence). CDR3 length equals 15 residues. CDR3 residues: CASTLATGGSYEQYF. The CDR3 DNA follows: TGTGCCAGTACCCTCGCGACAGGGGGCTCCTACGAGCAGTACTTC. The variable domain in full, completed from reference TRBV19 and TRBJ2-7, reads DGGITQSPKYLFRKEGQNVTLSCEQNLNHDAMYWYRQDPGQGLRLIYYSQIVNDFQKGDIAEGYSVSREKKESFPLTVTSAQKNPTAFYLCASTLATGGSYEQYFGPGTRLTVT.

The CDR3 spells CASSLDPSGNTIYF. As DNA, the CDR3 is TGTGCCAGCAGCTTAGACCCCTCTGGAAACACCATATATTTT. The chain is built from TRBV5-4 and TRBJ1-3; no reliable D call. The CDR3 loop spans 14 amino acids. V shed 2 bases and J shed 0 bases, with 6 bases lying between them. Germline CDR1 SGHNT, CDR2 YYREEE (reference sequence).

CDR3 DNA: TGTGCCAGCAGCGTAGATGAGGGGGAGCAGTACTTC. It is translated as CASSVDEGEQYF. The V and J genes are TRBV9 and TRBJ2-7; D tentatively fits TRBD1 or TRBD2 (5 bases each). V was shortened by 0 bases and J by 7 bases, with 8 bases between the two germline ends. CDR1 SGDLS and CDR2 YYNGEE come from the germline V gene. The CDR3 loop spans 12 amino acids.

The CDR3 region is CASSTGLASVEQYF. The CDR3 DNA sequence: TGTGCCAGCTCTACGGGACTAGCGTCAGTCGAGCAGTACTTC. The gene calls are TRBV6-5 and TRBJ2-7; 10 bases fit TRBD2. CDR1 is MNHEY and CDR2 is SVGAGI in the germline V gene. V trimming: 8 bases; J trimming: 6 bases; junction bases outside the gene matches: 10. The CDR3 has 14 residues.